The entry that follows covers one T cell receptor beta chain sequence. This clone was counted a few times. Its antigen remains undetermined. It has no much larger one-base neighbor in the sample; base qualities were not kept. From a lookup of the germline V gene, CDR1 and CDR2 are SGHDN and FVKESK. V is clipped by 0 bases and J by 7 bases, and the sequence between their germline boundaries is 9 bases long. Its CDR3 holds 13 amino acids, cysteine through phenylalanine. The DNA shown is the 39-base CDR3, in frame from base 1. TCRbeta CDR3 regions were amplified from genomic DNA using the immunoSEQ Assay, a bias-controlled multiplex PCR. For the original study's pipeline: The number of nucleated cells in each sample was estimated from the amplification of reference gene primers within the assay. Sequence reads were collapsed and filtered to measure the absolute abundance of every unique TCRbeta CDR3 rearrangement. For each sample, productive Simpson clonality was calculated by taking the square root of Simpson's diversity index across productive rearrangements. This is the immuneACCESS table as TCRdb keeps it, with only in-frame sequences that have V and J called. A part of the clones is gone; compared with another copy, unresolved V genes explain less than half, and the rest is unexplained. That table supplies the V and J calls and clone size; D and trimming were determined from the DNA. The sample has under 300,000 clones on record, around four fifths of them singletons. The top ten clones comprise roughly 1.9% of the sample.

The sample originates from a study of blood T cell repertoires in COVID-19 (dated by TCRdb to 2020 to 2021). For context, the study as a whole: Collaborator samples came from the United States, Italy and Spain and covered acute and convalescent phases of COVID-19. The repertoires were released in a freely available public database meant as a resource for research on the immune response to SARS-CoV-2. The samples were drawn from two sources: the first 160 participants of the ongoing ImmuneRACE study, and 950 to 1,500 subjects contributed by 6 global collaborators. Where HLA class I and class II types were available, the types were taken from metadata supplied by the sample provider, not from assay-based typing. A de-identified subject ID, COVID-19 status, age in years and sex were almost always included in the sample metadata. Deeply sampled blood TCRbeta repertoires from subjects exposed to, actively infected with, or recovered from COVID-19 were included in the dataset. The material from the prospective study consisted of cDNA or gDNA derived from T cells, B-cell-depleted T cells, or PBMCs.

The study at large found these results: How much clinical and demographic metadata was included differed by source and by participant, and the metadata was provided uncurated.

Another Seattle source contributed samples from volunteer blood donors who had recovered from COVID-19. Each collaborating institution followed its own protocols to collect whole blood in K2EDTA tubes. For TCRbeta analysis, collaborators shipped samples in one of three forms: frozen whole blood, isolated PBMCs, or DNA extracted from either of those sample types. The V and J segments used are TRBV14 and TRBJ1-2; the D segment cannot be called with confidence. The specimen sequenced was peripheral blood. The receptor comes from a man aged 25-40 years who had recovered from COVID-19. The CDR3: CASSQDPGGGYTF. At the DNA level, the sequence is TGTGCCAGCAGCCAAGATCCAGGAGGTGGCTACACCTTC.